The next 5 T cell receptor beta chains were all read from a single sample in a study of cytomegalovirus exposure and HLA in healthy donors. The study ran its PCR with 60 Vbeta and 13 Jbeta primers. Here immunoSEQ multiplex PCR was the method, and the copy in TCRdb shows in-frame clones only, minus some. The sample has over 100,000 clones, approximately 8.9% seen once; the top ten hold 5.5% to 8%. The sequenced material came from PBMCs. These receptors came from a woman in her thirties or forties in good health and CMV-seropositive.

This clone was counted a few times. The J gene is TRBJ1-1, the V gene TRBV5-1; D possibly corresponds to TRBD1 (6 bases). This CDR3 is built from 14 residues. Germline V gene lookup returns CDR1 SGHRS and CDR2 YFSETQ. V dropped 3 bases and J dropped 4 bases, with 13 bases sitting between them. The CDR3 protein is CASSSEDRPTEAFF. The CDR3 region has the DNA TGCGCCAGCAGCTCCGAAGACAGGCCCACTGAAGCTTTCTTT.

This clone was counted between two and nine times. V usage is TRBV7-2 and J usage is TRBJ1-4; D gene ambiguous. In germline, CDR1 is SGHTA, CDR2 FQGNSA. CDR3 length: 13 amino acids. Trimming cost V 1 base and J 8 bases, with 8 bases left between them. CDR3 residues: CASSLDLREKLFF. The CDR3 nucleotides are TGTGCCAGCAGCTTAGATCTACGGGAAAAACTGTTTTTT.

This clone came up a few times. V usage is TRBV10-3 and J usage is TRBJ2-3; the match to TRBD1 covers 7 bases. The length of the CDR3 is 15 residues. The germline CDR1 and CDR2 sequences are ENHRY and SYGVKD. After removal of 3 bases from V and 1 base from J, the junction contained 4 bases not matched to a gene. CDR3 loop: CAISEVGQGTDTQYF. In DNA form, the CDR3 reads TGTGCCATCAGTGAAGTAGGACAGGGCACAGATACGCAGTATTTT.

The sample holds a few counts of this clone. The rearrangement links TRBV6-5 to TRBJ1-1, with TRBD1 as a possible D gene (5 bases). CDR1 and CDR2 from the germline V gene are MNHEY and SVGAGI. The CDR3 is 14 amino acids. The V end was cut by 5 bases, the J end by 0 bases, with 10 bases between. CDR3 nucleotides: TGTGCCAGCAGTCCCCGGACACTGAACACTGAAGCTTTCTTT. Translating gives CASSPRTLNTEAFF.

There are a few counts of this clone. The chain is built from TRBV7-9 and TRBJ1-3, with a weak D call TRBD1 (5 bases). V was trimmed by 0 bases and J by 8 bases, leaving 14 bases between them. Per germline, CDR1 SEHNR and CDR2 FQNEAQ (reference sequence). There are 15 residues in the CDR3. The chain's CDR3 is CASSLASTALDTIYF. In DNA, the CDR3 is TGTGCCAGCAGCTTAGCGTCGACAGCCTTGGACACCATATATTTT.